Described below is a single T cell receptor beta chain sequence and its context. A single record per CDR3 protein comes from TCRdb applying MiXCR to the 5' RACE reads. The sample consists of about 100,000 distinct CDR3 sequences, 11% of them appearing once. These data come from a study of T-cell memory formation after mild COVID-19. V gave up 0 bases and J gave up 7 bases, with 1 base separating them. The CDR3 length is 12 residues. Germline loops: CDR1 KGHSH, CDR2 LQKENI. Sequencing input: PBMCs or a T cell subset sorted from them (not recorded which). The V and J genes are TRBV18 and TRBJ1-6; no definite D call. This receptor was identified in a man between 18 and 35 years old who had mild COVID-19 (a few samples of this study predate the infection). Cell type and time point are not known. This CDR3 reads CASSPPNSPLHF. Here the CDR3 DNA reads TGTGCCAGCTCACCACCGAATTCACCCCTCCACTTT.